A single sample is the source of the 32 T cell receptor beta chains below, sequenced in a study of blood T cell repertoires in COVID-19. Here immunoSEQ multiplex PCR was the method, and the copy in TCRdb shows in-frame clones only, minus some. This table holds tens of thousands of clones, roughly 80% found once. Material: peripheral blood. The receptors stem from a woman older than 75 with acute or convalescent COVID-19.

The V call is TRBV6-7, the J call TRBJ1-1; TRBD1 is a possible D gene (6 bases). TRBV6-7 is reported as an ORF; its role is uncertain. The V end lost 2 bases, the J end lost 3 bases, and 16 bases lay between the germline ends. CDR3 length: 16 residues. The chain's CDR3 is CASSYVYREGDTEAFF. The CDR3 bases are TGTGCCAGCAGTTACGTCTACAGGGAGGGGGACACTGAAGCTTTCTTT.

The chain recombines TRBV3-1 (or the pseudogene TRBV3-2) with TRBJ1-1; tentatively, D is TRBD1 (5 bases). The CDR3 contains 14 residues. The V gene's germline CDR1 is LGHDT and CDR2 YNNKEL (reference sequence). Deletions cut 1 base from V and 4 bases from J, with 10 bases between. The CDR3 protein is CASSQGTQSTEAFF. The CDR3 region has the DNA TGTGCCAGCAGCCAAGGGACACAAAGCACTGAAGCTTTCTTT.

This rearrangement joins TRBV2 to TRBJ2-2, with TRBD2 matching 8 bases. The trim removed 6 bases at V and 3 bases at J, leaving 3 bases unmatched. CDR1 is SNHLY and CDR2 is FYNNEI in the germline V gene. This CDR3 contains 14 residues. CDR3 sequence (DNA): TGTGCCAGCAGACCGGGAGGGGACACCGGGGAGCTGTTTTTT. This translates into CASRPGGDTGELFF.

V usage is TRBV11-2 and J usage is TRBJ1-5; no clear D. V was cut by 5 bases and J by 7 bases, with 18 bases left in between. CDR3 size: 15 residues. Germline loops: CDR1 SGHAT, CDR2 FQNNGV. CDR3 sequence: CASSPTGGSIQPQHF. CDR3 nucleotide sequence: TGTGCCAGCAGCCCCACGGGAGGGTCGATCCAGCCCCAGCATTTT.

The CDR3 DNA reads TGTGCCATCACCGATACAGGGGGCTCTGGAAACACCATATATTTT. Its protein product is CAITDTGGSGNTIYF. The gene calls are TRBV10-3 and TRBJ1-3, with TRBD1 matching 8 bases. J was trimmed by 0 bases and V by 7 bases; bases with no gene match: 5. The germline gives CDR1 ENHRY, CDR2 SYGVKD. The CDR3 contains 15 residues.

The chain couples TRBV7-9 to TRBJ1-5; 8 bases align to TRBD1. This CDR3 is built from 18 residues. The germline gives CDR1 SEHNR, CDR2 FQNEAQ (reference sequence). The V and J ends lost 4 bases and 1 base, in that order; junction bases with no gene match: 12. For the CDR3, the DNA is TGTGCCAGCAGCTCTGGACAGGGCGGGGAAAGAAGCAATCAGCCCCAGCATTTT. Translated: CASSSGQGGERSNQPQHF.

This clone showed up just once. The rearrangement uses TRBV28 and TRBJ1-1; TRBD1 matches 8 bases. The V gene end was trimmed by 4 bases and the J gene end by 7 bases; junction bases not matched to a gene: 8. The CDR3 covers 14 residues. The germline V gene encodes CDR1 MDHEN and CDR2 SYDVKM. As DNA, the CDR3 is TGTGCCAGCAGTTCCGGGACAGGTATGGGTGAAGCTTTCTTT. This codes for CASSSGTGMGEAFF.

This chain uses TRBV6-2 or TRBV6-3 with TRBJ2-2, with a tentative D call TRBD2 (6 bases). The germline gives CDR1 MNHEY, CDR2 SVGEGT. V lost 4 bases and J 5 bases, leaving 14 bases between the germline ends. This CDR3 comprises 15 residues. The CDR3 loop reads CASSSGTYRTGELFF. In nucleotides, the CDR3 is TGTGCCAGCAGTTCCGGGACTTACAGGACCGGGGAGCTGTTTTTT.

This sequence joins TRBV5-1 and TRBJ1-3; D gene unclear. The CDR3 extends over 14 amino acids. Trimming removed 0 bases at V and 3 bases at J, with 7 bases between. From germline, CDR1 is SGHRS and CDR2 YFSETQ. The CDR3 DNA reads as TGCGCCAGCAGCTTGGACGCGTATGGAAACACCATATATTTT. It codes for CASSLDAYGNTIYF.

This clone was found once. V and J are TRBV6-6 and TRBJ2-1; 8 bases align to TRBD1. The germline V gene has CDR1 MNHNY and CDR2 SVGAGI (reference sequence). The CDR3 is 14 residues long. Trimming removed 0 bases from V and 8 bases from J; junction bases left unmatched: 3. This chain's CDR3 is CASSYSSTGDEQFF. The CDR3 DNA sequence: TGTGCCAGCAGTTACTCCTCGACAGGGGATGAGCAGTTCTTC.

This chain joins TRBV5-4 and TRBJ1-5; 8 bases line up with TRBD1. V lost 1 base and J lost 6; bases outside the gene matches: 6. The CDR3 is 15 residues long. CDR1 is SGHNT and CDR2 is YYREEE in the germline V gene (reference sequence). The CDR3 DNA sequence: TGTGCCAGCAGCTTGACAGGGGGTAGGGGTCAGCCCCAGCATTTT. Translation gives CASSLTGGRGQPQHF.

The V call is TRBV7-2, the J call TRBJ1-1; maybe TRBD1 (6 bases). The CDR3 runs 13 residues. V dropped 2 bases and J dropped 11 bases, with 15 bases sitting between them. In germline, CDR1 is SGHTA, CDR2 FQGNSA. The CDR3 bases are TGTGCCAGCAGCTTAACAAAGGGGGTCTGGGCTTTCTTT. Protein: CASSLTKGVWAFF.

This sequence joins TRBV12-3 or TRBV12-4 and TRBJ1-2; no reliable D call. The length of the CDR3 is 12 residues. V was trimmed by 1 base and J by 8 bases, leaving 8 bases between them. Written as DNA, the CDR3 is TGTGCCAGCAGTTTAGGAGGCGGGGGCTACACCTTC. The encoded protein is CASSLGGGGYTF.

The rearrangement uses TRBV7-8 and TRBJ2-1; 15 bases align to TRBD2. V was pared by 3 bases and J by 9 bases, with 9 bases of the junction left unmatched. Germline CDR1 reads SGHVS; CDR2 reads FQNEAQ. The CDR3 covers 17 residues. CDR3 region: CASSFRRTSGGAVEQFF. In DNA, the CDR3 is TGTGCCAGCAGCTTCCGGAGGACTAGCGGGGGGGCCGTTGAGCAGTTCTTC.

CDR3 protein: CASSELAGTGNTIYF. The CDR3 DNA sequence: TGCGCCAGCAGTGAGTTGGCCGGGACTGGAAACACCATATATTTT. The rearrangement uses TRBV10-2 and TRBJ1-3, with unresolved D. Germline CDR1 is WSHSY and CDR2 is SAAADI. The V gene lost 1 base and the J gene lost 2 bases, with 9 bases spanning the gap. CDR3 length: 15 residues.

The chain recombines TRBV5-1 with TRBJ2-7; 10 bases map to TRBD2. This CDR3 comprises 16 residues. J was trimmed by 0 bases and V by 3 bases; bases with no gene match: 6. The V gene's germline CDR1 is SGHRS and CDR2 YFSETQ. The CDR3, as DNA: TGCGCCAGCAGCTCGGATAGCGGGGGGACCTCCTACGAGCAGTACTTC. Its translation is CASSSDSGGTSYEQYF.

The chain carries TRBV7-2 and TRBJ1-2; a possible D gene is TRBD1 (5 bases). Between the trimmed V and J ends, which lost 0 bases and 4 bases, there was a span of 6 bases. This CDR3 region has 13 residues. CDR1 SGHTA and CDR2 FQGNSA come from the germline V gene. The CDR3 is CASSLAGGYGYTF. The CDR3 DNA sequence: TGTGCCAGCAGCTTAGCCGGGGGCTATGGCTACACCTTC.

The chain has TRBV29-1 and TRBJ1-4; no definite D call. With 5 bases removed from V and 4 bases from J, the gap between germline ends came to 14 bases. Germline V gene lookup returns CDR1 SQVTM and CDR2 ANQGSEA. The CDR3 loop spans 14 amino acids. CDR3 protein: CSVRASGGNEKLFF. The CDR3 DNA sequence: TGCAGCGTTCGGGCCTCGGGAGGTAATGAAAAACTGTTTTTT. The variable domain in full, with the rest retrieved from reference TRBV29-1 and TRBJ1-4, is SAVISQKPSRDICQRGTSLTIQCQVDSQVTMMFWYRQQPGQSLTLIATANQGSEATYESGFVIDKFPISRPNLTFSTLTVSNMSPEDSSIYLCSVRASGGNEKLFFGSGTQLSVL.

This sequence joins TRBV9 and TRBJ2-5, with D perhaps matching TRBD2 (6 bases). V lost 2 bases and J lost 4, with 18 bases in between. Germline lookup yields CDR1 SGDLS and CDR2 YYNGEE. The CDR3 consists of 16 residues. In DNA form, the CDR3 reads TGTGCCAGCAGCGTGGGAGGCAGGCAGGTAGGAGAGACCCAGTACTTC. It encodes CASSVGGRQVGETQYF.

The chain carries TRBV7-9 and TRBJ2-7; a weak D match, TRBD1 (6 bases). Germline V gene data show CDR1 as SEHNR and CDR2 as FQNEAQ (reference sequence). The CDR3 extends over 18 amino acids. V was trimmed by 4 bases and J by 6 bases, leaving 28 bases between them. This CDR3 is CASSSPAEQGLVPGEQYF. The CDR3 DNA follows: TGTGCCAGCAGCTCCCCCGCGGAACAGGGCTTAGTTCCTGGCGAGCAGTACTTC.

V usage is TRBV10-3 and J usage is TRBJ1-2, with 7 bases identical to TRBD1. Germline assignment: CDR1 ENHRY and CDR2 SYGVKD. V was pared by 3 bases and J by 0 bases, with 7 bases of the junction left unmatched. The CDR3 loop spans 16 amino acids. CDR3 nucleotide sequence: TGTGCCATCAGTGATCTAGGGGACAGCACTAACTATGGCTACACCTTC. Its protein product is CAISDLGDSTNYGYTF.

V usage is TRBV10-3 and J usage is TRBJ1-2; 8 positions match TRBD1. The germline V gene has CDR1 ENHRY and CDR2 SYGVKD. The junction had 3 bases not matched to a gene; V was cut back by 8 bases and J by 4 bases. CDR3 length equals 12 residues. DNA for the CDR3: TGTGCCATCGGACAGGGATCCTATGGCTACACCTTC. This translates into CAIGQGSYGYTF.

The chain carries TRBV11-2 and TRBJ2-7; D unclear. V lost 1 base to trimming and J lost 7 bases, with 11 bases between them. The length of the CDR3 is 13 residues. CDR1 is SGHAT, CDR2 FQNNGV, per germline. The DNA for the CDR3 is TGTGCCAGCAGCTTAGTGGAGTTTGCGGAGCAGTACTTC. Translating gives CASSLVEFAEQYF.

This clone has a single count. The rearrangement joins TRBV5-1 to TRBJ1-4; D remains ambiguous. V was shortened by 0 bases and J by 3 bases, with 3 bases between the two germline ends. Germline values: CDR1 SGHRS, CDR2 YFSETQ. The CDR3 consists of 13 residues. CDR3 coding DNA: TGCGCCAGCAGCTTGGCTCCTAATGAAAAACTGTTTTTT. It specifies CASSLAPNEKLFF.

The rearrangement uses TRBV7-6 and TRBJ1-3; D unresolved. CDR3 length equals 17 residues. Germline CDR1 reads SGHVS; CDR2 reads FNYEAQ. V was cut by 1 base and J by 3 bases, with 16 bases left in between. The CDR3 region has the DNA TGTGCCAGCAGCTTAGGAGGAGTTTTTAAGAGTGGAAACACCATATATTTT. Translation: CASSLGGVFKSGNTIYF.

This clone was counted a few times. The chain carries TRBV23-1 and TRBJ2-2; TRBD2 aligns across 8 bases. TRBV23-1 is recorded as an ORF, its role being uncertain. The CDR3 consists of 18 residues. J was trimmed by 3 bases and V by 10 bases; bases with no gene match: 19. DNA of the CDR3: TGCGCCATCTCCGGGGGGGCAGGGAGGGTCGAGGACACCGGGGAGCTGTTTTTT. This sequence encodes CAISGGAGRVEDTGELFF.

The chain employs TRBV6-5 and TRBJ1-3; D uncertain. With 6 bases removed from V and 8 bases from J, the gap between germline ends came to 8 bases. From germline, CDR1 is MNHEY and CDR2 SVGAGI. The CDR3 runs to 11 residues. DNA for the CDR3: TGTGCCAGCAGCTCCGGGTACACCATATATTTT. This codes for CASSSGYTIYF.

The chain uses TRBV11-3 and TRBJ2-1, with 11 bases matching TRBD2. Germline V gives CDR1 SGHNT, CDR2 YENEEA. The CDR3 consists of 14 residues. Trimming removed 0 bases from V and 12 bases from J; junction bases left unmatched: 4. The CDR3 sequence is CASSLDSGGAWQFF. CDR3 nucleotides: TGTGCCAGCAGCTTAGATAGCGGGGGGGCCTGGCAGTTCTTC.

The CDR3 nucleotides are TGTGCCAGCAGTGCTCAGACAGGGGGCCCCTTAGGGTCCTACGAGCAGTACTTC. Translation: CASSAQTGGPLGSYEQYF. V and J are TRBV27 and TRBJ2-7, with TRBD1 matching over 10 bases. CDR3 size: 18 residues. In germline, CDR1 is MNHEY, CDR2 SMNVEV (reference sequence). After removal of 5 bases from V and 1 base from J, the junction contained 14 bases not matched to a gene.

The V call is TRBV28, the J call TRBJ1-2; a weak D match, TRBD1 (6 bases). V was pared by 6 bases and J by 13 bases, with 18 bases between. This CDR3 spans 12 amino acids. Germline V CDR1 and CDR2: MDHEN, SYDVKM. CDR3 sequence reads: CASSLPGTSCTF. The CDR3 coding sequence is TGTGCCAGCAGCCTACCCGGGACATCTTGCACCTTC.

The chain recombines TRBV6-6 with TRBJ2-7; tentative D call: TRBD1 (5 bases). Germline V CDR1 and CDR2: MNHNY, SVGAGI (reference sequence). The CDR3 loop spans 11 amino acids. Trimming removed 7 bases from V and 2 bases from J, with 6 bases in between. The CDR3 region has the DNA TGTGCCAGCACAGGGACCTACGAGCAGTACTTC. Amino acid sequence: CASTGTYEQYF.

The V gene is TRBV19, the J gene TRBJ2-7, with 12 positions matching TRBD2. This CDR3 region has 16 residues. Germline V lookup: CDR1 LNHDA, CDR2 SQIVND (reference sequence). V shed 4 bases and J 3 bases; nucleotides not matched to a gene: 7. The CDR3, as DNA: TGTGCCAGTAGTACCCAGACTAGCGGGAGTCGCTACGAGCAGTACTTC. This sequence encodes CASSTQTSGSRYEQYF.